The subject of this entry is one TCR beta chain. The data stem from a study of blood T cell repertoires in COVID-19. Study context: The analysed material was cDNA or gDNA that came from T cells, B-cell-depleted T cells, or PBMCs.

Using immunoSEQ multiplex PCR, the repertoire was profiled, and TCRdb retains in-frame clones only, with some absent. Here the sample spans more than 85,000 clones, roughly 92% being singletons. Germline CDR1 SGDLS, CDR2 YYNGEE. The junction had 2 bases not matched to a gene; V was cut back by 3 bases and J by 2 bases. The CDR3 totals 14 residues. The clonotype comes from a woman between 50 and 59 years old with COVID-19, enrolled during active disease. J is TRBJ2-7 and V is TRBV9, with TRBD1 matching 10 bases. The specimen sequenced was peripheral blood. The CDR3 DNA sequence: TGTGCCAGCAGCGACGGGACAGGGGCCTACGAGCAGTACTTC. This encodes CASSDGTGAYEQYF.